The rows below give T cell receptor beta chains drawn from one sample of a study of cytomegalovirus exposure and HLA in healthy donors. TCRdb keeps only in-frame clones here, not all; method: immunoSEQ multiplex PCR. This table has roughly 170,000 clones, around 80% appearing once. What was sequenced was PBMCs. The receptors here all came from a woman aged 45 to 65 in good health and CMV-seropositive. Each CDR3 is given with its conserved first and last residue. A D gene is named only where the DNA matches it firmly. The size entry is marked missing in some rows and otherwise reads once, few, many or a size class.

TRBD2	.	TRBJ2-1	TRBV6-6	CAAGRRGRDNEQFF	TGTGCCGCCGGCCGACGGGGGAGGGACAATGAGCAGTTCTTC
TRBD1	few	TRBJ2-3	TRBV5-1	CASSQGQGHTDTQYF	TGCGCCAGCAGCCAAGGACAGGGGCACACAGATACGCAGTATTTT
TRBD1	.	TRBJ1-5	TRBV6-6	CASSQGTDNQPQHF	TGTGCCAGCAGCCAAGGGACAGACAATCAGCCCCAGCATTTT
TRBD2	.	TRBJ2-7	TRBV29-1	CSVEAKRGEGEQYF	TGCAGCGTTGAAGCTAAGCGGGGGGAGGGAGAGCAGTACTTC
TRBD2	once	TRBJ2-3	TRBV7-2	CASRRDYSADTQYF	TGTGCCAGCAGGCGGGACTACAGTGCAGATACGCAGTATTTT
.	.	TRBJ1-1	TRBV11-2	CASSPRGIGNTEAFF	TGTGCCAGCAGCCCTAGGGGAATAGGAAACACTGAAGCTTTCTTT
.	.	TRBJ1-2	TRBV4-1	CASSQERQALRRYTF	TGCGCCAGCAGCCAAGAGCGACAGGCTCTAAGACGCTACACCTTC
.	.	TRBJ2-3	TRBV9	CASSAHPGSTDTQYF	TGTGCCAGCAGCGCCCATCCCGGGAGCACAGATACGCAGTATTTT
.	.	TRBJ2-5	TRBV20-1	CSAKQGKTQYF	TGCAGTGCTAAGCAGGGGAAGACCCAGTACTTC
.	.	TRBJ2-7	TRBV7-9	CASSQSSGSGYEQYF	TGTGCCAGCAGCCAATCATCCGGGTCTGGGTACGAGCAGTACTTC
.	.	TRBJ2-6	TRBV5-4	CAGPLGLGANVLTF	TGTGCCGGCCCGTTGGGCCTTGGGGCCAACGTCCTGACTTTC
TRBD1	.	TRBJ2-2	TRBV19	CATQWTGGAGELFF	TGTGCCACACAGTGGACAGGGGGCGCCGGGGAGCTGTTTTTT
.	once	TRBJ2-2	TRBV5-1	CASSQEYLGSPGELFF	TGCGCCAGCAGCCAAGAGTATCTAGGTTCCCCCGGGGAGCTGTTTTTT
TRBD2	.	TRBJ2-1	TRBV27	CASGLLADEQFF	TGTGCCAGCGGCTTACTAGCGGATGAGCAGTTCTTC
.	.	TRBJ2-7	TRBV5-1	CASSLAAGYEQYF	TGCGCCAGCAGCTTGGCCGCGGGCTACGAGCAGTACTTC
TRBD2	.	TRBJ2-7	TRBV27	CASSFRLAGVEQYF	TGTGCCAGCAGTTTCAGACTAGCGGGGGTAGAGCAGTACTTC
.	once	TRBJ1-5	TRBV7-2	CASSRGSQPQHF	TGTGCCAGCAGCCGGGGGAGTCAGCCCCAGCATTTT
TRBD1	.	TRBJ1-1	TRBV19	CASSQAGGATEAFF	TGTGCCAGTAGTCAGGCAGGGGGCGCGACTGAAGCTTTCTTT
TRBD2	.	TRBJ2-5	TRBV13	CASSLLGLAGVTYQETQYF	TGTGCCAGCAGCCTTTTGGGACTAGCGGGGGTAACGTACCAAGAGACCCAGTACTTC
TRBD1	few	TRBJ1-3	TRBV5-1	CASSPTGVGGNTIYF	TGCGCCAGCAGCCCCACAGGGGTTGGGGGTAACACCATATATTTT
.	.	TRBJ2-1	TRBV9	CASSVDPEPGINEQFF	TGTGCCAGCAGCGTAGACCCGGAGCCGGGGATCAATGAGCAGTTCTTC
.	.	TRBJ2-7	TRBV2	CASREGASYEQYF	TGTGCCAGCAGGGAGGGGGCGTCCTACGAGCAGTACTTC
.	many	TRBJ2-7	TRBV7-9	CASSPREQYF	TGTGCCAGCAGCCCTCGCGAGCAGTACTTC
.	once	TRBJ2-1	TRBV11-1	CASSTGREKGQFF	TGTGCCAGCAGCACGGGACGGGAGAAGGGTCAGTTCTTC
.	once	TRBJ1-3	TRBV5-4	CASSSQVAPGTGNTIYF	TGTGCCAGCAGCTCCCAGGTCGCGCCCGGAACTGGAAACACCATATATTTT
.	.	TRBJ1-4	TRBV4-1	CASSQGGGRKGEKLFF	TGCGCCAGCAGCCAAGGCGGGGGGAGGAAGGGTGAAAAACTGTTTTTT
TRBD1	.	TRBJ2-2	TRBV19	CASRGQGVLGTGELFF	TGTGCCAGTAGGGGACAGGGAGTCCTTGGAACCGGGGAGCTGTTTTTT
.	.	TRBJ1-4	TRBV5-1	CASSLAQNNEKLFF	TGCGCCAGCAGCTTGGCGCAGAATAATGAAAAACTGTTTTTT
TRBD1	.	TRBJ1-4	TRBV6-1	CASSTQGNTNEKLFF	TGTGCCAGCAGTACACAGGGGAATACCAATGAAAAACTGTTTTTT
.	few	TRBJ1-2	TRBV7-3	CASSFRGPAGGYGYTF	TGTGCCAGCAGCTTCCGTGGACCCGCAGGAGGCTATGGCTACACCTTC
TRBD1	.	TRBJ1-6	TRBV11-2	CASSGQVGNSPLHF	TGTGCCAGCAGCGGACAGGTGGGGAATTCACCCCTCCACTTT
TRBD1	few	TRBJ1-1	TRBV6-1	CASSGGTGQTEAFF	TGTGCCAGCTCCGGAGGGACAGGGCAGACTGAAGCTTTCTTT
TRBD1	few	TRBJ1-4	TRBV5-1	CASSRTGSEKLFF	TGCGCCAGCAGCCGGACAGGATCTGAAAAACTGTTTTTT
.	few	TRBJ2-1	TRBV4-3	CASSQAPGYYNEQFF	TGCGCCAGCAGCCAAGCGCCGGGATACTACAATGAGCAGTTCTTC
.	.	TRBJ1-5	TRBV6-5	CASSYRGDQPQHF	TGTGCCAGCAGTTACCGGGGTGACCAGCCCCAGCATTTT
TRBD1	.	TRBJ2-3	TRBV5-1	CASSWRTGGTDTQYF	TGCGCCAGCAGCTGGAGGACAGGGGGCACAGATACGCAGTATTTT